This T cell receptor beta chain was recorded in a study of OX40 agonist ivuxolimab in advanced cancers. The wider study: Recorded diagnoses for dose-escalation patients were hepatocellular carcinoma, melanoma, renal cell or head and neck cancer. Partial responses were achieved by three patients: one hepatocellular carcinoma, two cutaneous melanoma. Those enrolled were approximately 87% male, with a mean age of around 57 years and ages from about 20 to 80.

Here immunoSEQ multiplex PCR was the method, and the copy in TCRdb shows in-frame clones only, minus some. The sample carries tens of thousands of clones, just over 85% recorded once. Note on this clone: Antigen specificity is unknown.

Study-wide findings and caveats: Clonal expansion in partial responders at 0.1-3.0 mg/kg ranked among the lowest.

The germline gives CDR1 LNHDA, CDR2 SQIVND (reference sequence). The CDR3 is 14 residues long. Trimming pared 4 bases from V and 4 bases from J, leaving 13 bases between. This specimen consisted of CD4+ or CD8+ T cells sorted from blood, obtained in a trial of the OX40 agonist ivuxolimab. The genes are TRBV19 and TRBJ1-2, with D perhaps matching TRBD1 (6 bases). The source of this sequence is an adult with an advanced solid tumor such as melanoma, head and neck, liver or kidney cancer. In DNA form, the CDR3 reads TGTGCCAGTAGTACGTCCCGGGACATCTATGGCTACACCTTC. It codes for CASSTSRDIYGYTF.